The source of this T cell receptor (beta chain) is a study of T-cell reconstitution after alpha-beta-depleted transplantation in children. Unique molecular identifiers featured in how the TCRbeta library was prepared. One entry per CDR3 protein, called by TCRdb with MiXCR from the PCR reads. The table records roughly 120,000 distinct CDR3 sequences, around 23% of them present only once. Germline CDR1 reads SGHTA; CDR2 reads FQGNSA. The CDR3 runs 16 residues. V lost 1 base and J lost 1, with 11 bases in between. The source was PBMCs, mostly from graft donor cells, collected 180 days after TCRalphabeta/CD19-depleted stem cell transplant. V gene TRBV7-2 combines with J gene TRBJ2-1; perhaps TRBD1 as D (5 bases). The receptor's source is a male patient under 10 years old who had a stem cell transplant for chronic granulomatous disease, so the T cells may come from the graft donor. CDR3 nucleotides: TGTGCCAGCAGCTTAGTAGGGGTTTATTCCTACAATGAGCAGTTCTTC. This translates into CASSLVGVYSYNEQFF.